There are many counts of the clone carrying this T cell receptor (beta chain). The target antigen is unknown. TCRdb reprocessed the 5' RACE reads with MiXCR, giving one entry per CDR3 protein. The data hold 150,000 to 200,000 distinct CDR3 sequences, with 15% to 20% observed a single time. Looked up from germline, CDR1 is MNHNY and CDR2 is SVGAGI (reference sequence). The length of the CDR3 is 14 residues. V lost 0 bases and J 10 bases, leaving 13 bases between the germline ends. The data are from a study of CD8 T cells in ankylosing spondylitis. Broader study findings: Reportedly, disease-linked clones are significantly enriched in ankylosing spondylitis patients' matched synovial fluid. Some of these motif variants have turned up before, in reports on reactive arthritis synovial fluid and blood.

The chain uses TRBV6-6 and TRBJ2-1, with D uncertain. This receptor was taken from a male donor aged 10-35 years with ankylosing spondylitis or in good health (not recorded which). The specimen sequenced was blood, either unsorted or a sorted T cell fraction (not recorded which). This chain's CDR3 is CASSYSGLKEEQFF. In nucleotides, the CDR3 is TGTGCCAGCAGTTACTCTGGCCTGAAGGAGGAGCAGTTCTTC.